This T cell receptor beta chain is from a study of Graves' ophthalmopathy and Graves' hyperthyroidism. Study-level points and caveats: Also, most clonotypes expanded in the thyroid above 0.001 frequency appeared in blood. Distinction of ophthalmopathy from stable hyperthyroidism by a 13-signature model reached roughly 85% sensitivity and 75% to 84% specificity.

This clonotype came up many times. The antigen is unknown. V shed 6 bases and J 2 bases; nucleotides not matched to a gene: 3. The germline CDR1 and CDR2 sequences are KGHDR and SFDVKD. This CDR3 comprises 14 residues. TCR beta CDR3 amplification used RNA transcripts. Second-round multiplex PCR came after first-round RT-PCR with HTBI primers. TCRdb recomputed calls from the multiplex PCR reads with MiXCR, one row per CDR3 protein. The table shows roughly 700,000 distinct CDR3 sequences, with around 40% occurring only once. Ophthalmopathy cases showed moderate-to-severe activity, scoring CAS ≥3 and NOSPECS ≥4, with duration under 3 months.

The gene calls are TRBV24-1 and TRBJ2-5; 9 positions agree with TRBD2. The sequence derives from an adult man with Graves' ophthalmopathy. Sequencing was performed on peripheral blood. CDR3 region: CATSLSGRQETQYF. The DNA for the CDR3 is TGTGCCACCAGTCTTAGCGGGAGACAAGAGACCCAGTACTTC.